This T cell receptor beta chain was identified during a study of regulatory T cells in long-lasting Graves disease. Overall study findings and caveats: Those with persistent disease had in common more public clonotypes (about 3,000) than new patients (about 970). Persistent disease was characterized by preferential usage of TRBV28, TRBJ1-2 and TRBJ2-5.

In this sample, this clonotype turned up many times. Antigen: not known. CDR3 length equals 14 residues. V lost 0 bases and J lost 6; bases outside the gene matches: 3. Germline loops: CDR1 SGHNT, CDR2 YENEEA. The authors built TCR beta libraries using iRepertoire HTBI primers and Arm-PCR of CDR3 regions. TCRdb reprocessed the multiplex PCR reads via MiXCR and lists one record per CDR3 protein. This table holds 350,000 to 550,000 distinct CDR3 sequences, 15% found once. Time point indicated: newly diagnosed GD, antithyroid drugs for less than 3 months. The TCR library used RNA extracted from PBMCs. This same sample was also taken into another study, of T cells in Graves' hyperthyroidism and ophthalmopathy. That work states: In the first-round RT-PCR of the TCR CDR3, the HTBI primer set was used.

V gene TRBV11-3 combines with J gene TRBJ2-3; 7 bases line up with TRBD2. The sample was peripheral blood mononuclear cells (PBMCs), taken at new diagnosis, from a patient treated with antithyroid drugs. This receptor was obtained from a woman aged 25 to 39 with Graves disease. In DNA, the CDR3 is TGTGCCAGCAGCTTAGAGGGGGGGGGTGATACGCAGTATTTT. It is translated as CASSLEGGGDTQYF.